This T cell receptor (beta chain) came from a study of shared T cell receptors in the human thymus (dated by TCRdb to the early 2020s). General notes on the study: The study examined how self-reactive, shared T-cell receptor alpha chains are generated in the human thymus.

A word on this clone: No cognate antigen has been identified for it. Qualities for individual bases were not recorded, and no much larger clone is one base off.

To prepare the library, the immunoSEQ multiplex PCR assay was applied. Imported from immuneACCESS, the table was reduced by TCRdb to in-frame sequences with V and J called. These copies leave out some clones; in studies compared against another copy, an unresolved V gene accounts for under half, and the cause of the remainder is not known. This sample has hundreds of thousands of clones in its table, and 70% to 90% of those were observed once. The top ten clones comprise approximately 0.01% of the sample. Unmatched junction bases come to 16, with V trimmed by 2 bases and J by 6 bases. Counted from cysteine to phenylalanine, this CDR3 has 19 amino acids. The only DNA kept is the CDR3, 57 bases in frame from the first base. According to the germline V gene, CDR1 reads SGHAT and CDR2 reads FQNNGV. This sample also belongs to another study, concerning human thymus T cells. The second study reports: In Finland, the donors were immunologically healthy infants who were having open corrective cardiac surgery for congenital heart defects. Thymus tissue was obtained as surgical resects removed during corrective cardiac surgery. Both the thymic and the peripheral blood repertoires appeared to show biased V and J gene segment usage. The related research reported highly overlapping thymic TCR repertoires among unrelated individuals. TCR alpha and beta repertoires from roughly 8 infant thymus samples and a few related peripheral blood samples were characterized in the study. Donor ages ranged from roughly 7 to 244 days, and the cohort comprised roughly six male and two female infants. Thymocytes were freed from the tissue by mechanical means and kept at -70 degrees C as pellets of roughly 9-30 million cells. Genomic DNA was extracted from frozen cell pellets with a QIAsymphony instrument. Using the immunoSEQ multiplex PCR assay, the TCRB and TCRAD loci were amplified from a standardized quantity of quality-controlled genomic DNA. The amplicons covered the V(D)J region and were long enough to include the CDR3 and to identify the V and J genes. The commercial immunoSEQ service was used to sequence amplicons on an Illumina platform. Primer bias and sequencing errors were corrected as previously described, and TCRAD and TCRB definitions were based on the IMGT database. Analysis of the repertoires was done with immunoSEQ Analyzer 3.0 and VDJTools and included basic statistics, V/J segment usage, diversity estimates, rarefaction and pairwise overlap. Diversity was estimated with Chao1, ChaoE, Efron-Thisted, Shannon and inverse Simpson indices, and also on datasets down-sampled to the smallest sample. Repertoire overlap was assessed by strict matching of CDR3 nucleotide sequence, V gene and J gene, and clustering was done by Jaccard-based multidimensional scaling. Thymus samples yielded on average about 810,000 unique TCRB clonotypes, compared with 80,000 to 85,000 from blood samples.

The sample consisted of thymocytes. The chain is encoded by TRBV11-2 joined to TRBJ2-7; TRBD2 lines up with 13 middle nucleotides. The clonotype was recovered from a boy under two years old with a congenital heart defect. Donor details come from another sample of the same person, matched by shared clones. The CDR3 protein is CASSLYGTSGTPGVFEQYF. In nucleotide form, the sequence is TGTGCCAGCAGCTTATACGGGACTAGCGGGACCCCTGGGGTGTTCGAGCAGTACTTC.